One sample yielded the 31 T cell receptor beta chains listed below, sequenced in a study of blood T cell repertoires in COVID-19. Clones were read by immunoSEQ multiplex PCR, and TCRdb kept only the in-frame ones, dropping some. The sample shows nearly 35,000 clones, about 89% of them seen only once. The source material was peripheral blood. The receptors here all came from a human donor in a cohort sampled during active COVID-19.

V is TRBV6-5 and J is TRBJ1-6, with a weak D call TRBD1 (5 bases). V lost 0 bases, J lost 13 bases, and 16 bases lay in between. The CDR3 spans 15 residues. Germline values: CDR1 MNHEY, CDR2 SVGAGI. Here the CDR3 reads CASSYSTLDRGPLHF. CDR3 sequence (DNA): TGTGCCAGCAGTTACTCGACGCTGGATCGGGGGCCCCTCCACTTT.

This clone was counted a single time. The chain is built from TRBV6-6 and TRBJ2-1; possibly TRBD2 for D (6 bases). CDR1 MNHNY and CDR2 SVGAGI come from the germline V gene (reference sequence). Trimming took 1 base from V and 10 from J, leaving 11 bases between them. This CDR3 has 13 residues. CDR3 amino acids: CASSYLGGSEQFF. The CDR3 DNA sequence: TGTGCCAGCAGTTACTTGGGGGGTAGCGAGCAGTTCTTC.

Here the CDR3 DNA reads TGTGCCAGCAGTGGTGGCATCCAAGAGACCCAGTACTTC. It specifies CASSGGIQETQYF. The chain employs TRBV25-1 and TRBJ2-5; D gene uncertain. With 4 bases removed from V and 1 base from J, the gap between germline ends came to 7 bases. Germline V gives CDR1 MGHDK, CDR2 SYGVNS. This CDR3 has 13 residues.

V usage is TRBV6-2 or TRBV6-3 and J usage is TRBJ1-2; D ambiguous. Trimming shortened V by 6 bases and J by 4 bases, and 18 bases separated the two germline ends. The CDR3 spans 15 residues. Germline V gene data show CDR1 as MNHEY and CDR2 as SVGEGT. This CDR3 is CASSDVGMGSYGYTF. As DNA, the CDR3 is TGTGCCAGCAGCGACGTGGGCATGGGGAGCTATGGCTACACCTTC.

The chain couples TRBV19 to TRBJ2-1, with 7 bases fitting TRBD1. CDR1 is LNHDA and CDR2 is SQIVND in the germline V gene (reference sequence). This CDR3 has 12 amino acids. Losses at the gene ends were 5 bases for V and 7 bases for J; bases not matched to a gene: 2. The DNA for the CDR3 is TGTGCCAGTAGTGGACAGGATAATGAGCAGTTCTTC. Amino acid sequence: CASSGQDNEQFF.

The rearrangement uses TRBV28 and TRBJ1-2; TRBD1 matches at 8 bases. Germline V gene data show CDR1 as MDHEN and CDR2 as SYDVKM. This CDR3 comprises 15 residues. Trimming took 8 bases from V and 0 from J; bases not matched to a gene: 8. CDR3 region: CASVIQGASNYGYTF. The DNA for the CDR3 is TGTGCCAGCGTAATTCAGGGGGCGTCTAACTATGGCTACACCTTC.

This clone was picked up a small number of times. The chain is built from TRBV7-2 and TRBJ2-7, with 7 bases aligning to TRBD2. Looked up from germline, CDR1 is SGHTA and CDR2 is FQGNSA. This CDR3 contains 16 residues. After removal of 1 base from V and 0 bases from J, the junction contained 6 bases not matched to a gene. CDR3 in amino acids: CASSLEIGGSSYEQYF. The CDR3 region has the DNA TGTGCCAGCAGCTTAGAAATCGGCGGGAGCTCCTACGAGCAGTACTTC.

The chain joins TRBV10-1 to TRBJ1-1, with a tentative D call TRBD1 (5 bases). With 1 base removed from V and 8 bases from J, the gap between germline ends came to 11 bases. Germline V CDR1 and CDR2: WNHNN, SYGVQD (reference sequence). The CDR3 loop spans 13 amino acids. Here the CDR3 reads CASSEFRRGEAFF. In DNA, the CDR3 is TGCGCCAGCAGTGAGTTTAGGAGGGGCGAAGCTTTCTTT.

This chain uses TRBV10-3 with TRBJ1-6; 8 nucleotides line up with TRBD1. Germline CDR1 is ENHRY and CDR2 is SYGVKD. Germline trimming cut 8 bases from V and 6 bases from J; bases unmatched to any gene: 6. The CDR3 loop spans 14 amino acids. The chain's CDR3 is CAIAPDRVNSPLHF. The CDR3 nucleotides are TGTGCCATCGCCCCGGACAGGGTTAATTCACCCCTCCACTTT.

The rearrangement joins TRBV19 to TRBJ2-7; D perhaps matches TRBD1 (6 bases). The CDR3 has 13 residues. The germline CDR1 and CDR2 sequences are LNHDA and SQIVND (reference sequence). Trimming removed 4 bases from V and 6 bases from J, with 13 bases in between. The CDR3 here is CASSSTGNGEQYF. CDR3 DNA sequence: TGTGCCAGTAGTAGTACAGGGAACGGCGAGCAGTACTTC.

The chain carries TRBV28 and TRBJ2-1; 8 bases are shared with TRBD1. With 10 bases clipped from V and 6 bases from J, the junction kept 8 bases outside the gene matches. Germline CDR1 is MDHEN and CDR2 is SYDVKM. The CDR3 is 13 residues long. Here the CDR3 reads CATTGQGRNEQFF. The CDR3 DNA is TGTGCCACCACTGGACAGGGCCGCAATGAGCAGTTCTTC.

V usage is TRBV25-1 and J usage is TRBJ1-4, with a tentative D call TRBD1 (5 bases). Trimming left V 6 bases short and J 8 bases short, with 13 bases between. Germline CDR1 is MGHDK and CDR2 is SYGVNS. The CDR3 contains 13 residues. The CDR3 nucleotides are TGTGCCAGCAGGTTCGGGGGAATCGAAAAACTGTTTTTT. Residues: CASRFGGIEKLFF.

The rearrangement links TRBV5-1 to TRBJ2-7, with TRBD2 matching 11 bases. Germline lookup yields CDR1 SGHRS and CDR2 YFSETQ. V lost 5 bases to trimming and J lost 2 bases; unmatched junction nucleotides: 18. The CDR3 has 19 residues. The CDR3 DNA reads TGCGCCAGCAGTCTTGGGGGGACCGTTAGCGGGGGGGCCCCCTACGAGCAGTACTTC. Its translation is CASSLGGTVSGGAPYEQYF.

V usage is TRBV7-9 and J usage is TRBJ1-4; D remains ambiguous. CDR3 length: 16 residues. Looked up from germline, CDR1 is SEHNR and CDR2 is FQNEAQ (reference sequence). V was clipped by 0 bases and J by 2 bases, with 10 bases between them. CDR3 nucleotide sequence: TGTGCCAGCAGCTTAGCATGGCGGAGGACTAATGAAAAACTGTTTTTT. Its protein product is CASSLAWRRTNEKLFF.

This chain connects TRBV6-5 to TRBJ2-7; TRBD1 matches at 11 bases. The germline gives CDR1 MNHEY, CDR2 SVGAGI. This CDR3 is 16 amino acids long. Germline trimming cut 0 bases from V and 3 bases from J; bases unmatched to any gene: 4. The DNA of the CDR3 is TGTGCCAGCAGTTACTCGGGGACAGGGGGTCACTACGAGCAGTACTTC. It encodes CASSYSGTGGHYEQYF.

The genes are TRBV4-1 and TRBJ1-2, with D perhaps TRBD1 (5 bases). V gave up 0 bases and J gave up 0 bases, with 11 bases separating them. Germline values: CDR1 MGHRA, CDR2 YSYEKL. The CDR3 runs to 16 residues. CDR3 amino acids: CASSQDGAGTNYGYTF. The CDR3 bases are TGCGCCAGCAGCCAAGATGGGGCAGGGACTAACTATGGCTACACCTTC.

V gene TRBV5-1 combines with J gene TRBJ2-6; a weak D match, TRBD1 (6 bases). Looked up from germline, CDR1 is SGHRS and CDR2 is YFSETQ. Trimming removed 4 bases from V and 1 base from J, with 15 bases in between. The CDR3 sequence is 17 residues long. CDR3 in amino acids: CASSPRTDRSGANVLTF. Here the CDR3 DNA reads TGCGCCAGCAGCCCAAGAACAGACAGGTCTGGGGCCAACGTCCTGACTTTC.

This sequence joins TRBV5-6 and TRBJ1-6, with D maybe TRBD1 (6 bases). Germline CDR1 reads SGHDT; CDR2 reads YYEEEE. Deletions cut 0 bases from V and 3 bases from J, with 10 bases between. This CDR3 region has 16 residues. CDR3 sequence: CASSLVDSFYNSPLHF. CDR3 DNA: TGTGCCAGCAGCTTGGTGGACAGTTTCTATAATTCACCCCTCCACTTT.

Note on this clone: Its ends do not fully match the called genes, so a read error is possible. Other DNA sequences in this sample translate to the same CDR3. The V gene is TRBV5-1, the J gene TRBJ1-2; TRBD1 might be the D (6 bases). From germline, CDR1 is SGHRS and CDR2 YFSETQ. The CDR3 loop spans 14 amino acids. As DNA, the CDR3 is TGCGCCAGCAGCTCAGGGACAAGGGACTATGGCTACACCTTT. This gives the protein CASSSGTRDYGYTF.

The chain couples TRBV9 to TRBJ2-6; D perhaps matches TRBD2 (7 bases). Trimming removed 6 bases from V and 0 bases from J, with 13 bases in between. The CDR3 length is 16 residues. Germline loops: CDR1 SGDLS, CDR2 YYNGEE. In DNA, the CDR3 is TGTGCCAGCACCCTAGGGGGGGACTCTGGGGCCAACGTCCTGACTTTC. Amino acids: CASTLGGDSGANVLTF.

Here the CDR3 DNA reads TGTGCCAGCAGTTTTAGGGGGGAGACCCAGTACTTC. It encodes CASSFRGETQYF. The V call is TRBV12-3 or TRBV12-4, the J call TRBJ2-5, with a possible D match to TRBD1 (6 bases). The V gene lost 3 bases and the J gene lost 5 bases, with 7 bases spanning the gap. The CDR3 covers 12 residues.

This clone was detected a few times. The CDR3 sequence: CASSEEMRVPLHF. CDR3 nucleotides: TGTGCCAGCAGTGAAGAAATGAGGGTGCCCCTCCACTTT. This sequence joins TRBV2 and TRBJ1-6; D not resolved. Trimming took off 1 base at V and 13 bases at J, with 11 bases between the two ends. The CDR3 is made up of 13 amino acids. Germline lookup yields CDR1 SNHLY and CDR2 FYNNEI.

The chain carries TRBV7-7 and TRBJ2-1, with TRBD2 matching over 13 bases. The germline gives CDR1 SSHAT, CDR2 FNYEAQ (reference sequence). V trimming: 6 bases; J trimming: 9 bases; junction bases outside the gene matches: 8. This CDR3 comprises 15 residues. The CDR3 protein is CASSQTSGGKSEQFF. CDR3 bases: TGTGCCAGCAGTCAGACTAGCGGGGGGAAGAGTGAGCAGTTCTTC.

The chain joins TRBV5-1 to TRBJ1-2; D possibly corresponds to TRBD1 (6 bases). This CDR3 comprises 13 residues. Trimming cost V 0 bases and J 8 bases, with 11 bases left between them. Germline CDR1 is SGHRS and CDR2 is YFSETQ. The CDR3 is CASSLGTAHGYTF. CDR3 DNA: TGCGCCAGCAGCTTGGGGACAGCCCACGGCTACACCTTC.

J is TRBJ1-5 and V is TRBV5-1; D gene ambiguous. CDR1 and CDR2 (germline): SGHRS, YFSETQ. Trimming left V 4 bases short and J 7 bases short, with 15 bases between. The CDR3 covers 14 residues. CDR3 residues: CASSPRSGGQPQHF. The CDR3 coding sequence is TGCGCCAGCAGCCCACGAAGCGGAGGGCAGCCCCAGCATTTT.

The V call is TRBV7-2, the J call TRBJ2-7, with TRBD2 matching 10 bases. This CDR3 is built from 15 residues. The V segment lost 1 base and the J segment 6 bases; nucleotides outside the gene matches: 6. Germline V gives CDR1 SGHTA, CDR2 FQGNSA. This chain's CDR3 is CASSLGSGGAGEQYF. The CDR3 region has the DNA TGTGCCAGCAGCTTAGGAAGCGGGGGGGCGGGCGAGCAGTACTTC.

The chain carries TRBV6-5 and TRBJ2-3, with TRBD2 identical over 10 bases. This CDR3 is built from 15 residues. V was clipped by 0 bases and J by 8 bases; unmatched bases: 5. Germline-derived CDR1 and CDR2 are MNHEY and SVGAGI. For the CDR3, the DNA is TGTGCCAGCAGTTACTCACTAGCGGGGTCAGGTACGCAGTATTTT. It specifies CASSYSLAGSGTQYF.

The chain links TRBV19 to TRBJ2-5; TRBD2 is a possible D gene (5 bases). From germline, CDR1 is LNHDA and CDR2 SQIVND (reference sequence). The length of the CDR3 is 16 residues. V dropped 6 bases and J dropped 1 base, with 18 bases sitting between them. CDR3 sequence reads: CASSLARSTGQETQYF. The CDR3 DNA reads TGTGCCAGTAGCCTAGCCAGATCTACTGGCCAAGAGACCCAGTACTTC.

This chain links TRBV6-2 or TRBV6-3 with TRBJ2-7; 10 bases line up with TRBD1. Losses at the gene ends were 5 bases for V and 6 bases for J; bases not matched to a gene: 13. This CDR3 is built from 16 residues. Germline V gene lookup returns CDR1 MNHEY and CDR2 SVGEGT. CDR3 nucleotides: TGTGCCAGCAGTACCTACGGGGACAGGGGCCCCTCCGAGCAGTACTTC. Protein: CASSTYGDRGPSEQYF.

The chain carries TRBV4-1 and TRBJ2-3, with a weak D call TRBD2 (5 bases). CDR3 size: 16 residues. With 4 bases removed from V and 1 base from J, the gap between germline ends came to 15 bases. CDR1 is MGHRA, CDR2 YSYEKL, per germline. The CDR3 DNA is TGCGCCAGCAGCCGGCCTCCTAGCACGGGCACAGATACGCAGTATTTT. The encoded protein is CASSRPPSTGTDTQYF.

The rearrangement links TRBV7-3 to TRBJ2-1; D is ambiguous. The CDR3 has 15 amino acids. Germline CDR1 is SGHTA and CDR2 is FQGTGA. V lost 6 bases and J lost 0, with 12 bases in between. The CDR3 here is CASSPTTNSYNEQFF. CDR3 in DNA: TGTGCCAGCAGTCCAACAACGAACTCCTACAATGAGCAGTTCTTC.